This is a list of T cell receptor beta chains from one sample in a study of blood T cell repertoires in COVID-19. Data came from immunoSEQ multiplex PCR; TCRdb stores just in-frame clones and leaves some out. The table includes under 300,000 clones, around 89% detected once. Material for sequencing was PBMCs or T cells enriched from blood (not recorded which). The source of these receptors is a man aged 40-55 years who had recovered from COVID-19. CDR3s include the opening cysteine and the closing phenylalanine or tryptophan. A D gene is named only where the DNA matches it firmly. Size is omitted from some rows. Given values are once, few, many or a class for expanded clones.

v_gene	abundance	j_gene	d_gene	CDR3aa	CDR3nt
TRBV30	.	TRBJ1-4	TRBD1	CAWSVGTANEKLFF	TGTGCCTGGAGTGTCGGGACAGCTAATGAAAAACTGTTTTTT
TRBV19	.	TRBJ1-5	.	CASSIWGRSSNQPQHF	TGTGCCAGTAGTATCTGGGGGCGGTCGAGCAATCAGCCCCAGCATTTT
TRBV5-1	.	TRBJ1-5	TRBD1	CASSLNQDRGLRQPQHF	TGCGCCAGCAGCTTGAATCAGGACAGGGGGCTCAGGCAGCCCCAGCATTTT
TRBV28	.	TRBJ1-1	.	CASSLTGMNTEAFF	TGTGCCAGCAGTTTAACAGGCATGAACACTGAAGCTTTCTTT
TRBV7-3	.	TRBJ1-1	.	CASSSGTGSREAFF	TGTGCCAGCAGCTCAGGCACTGGAAGCCGTGAAGCTTTCTTT
TRBV28	once	TRBJ1-6	.	CASRPTGHYNSPLHF	TGTGCCAGCAGGCCCACGGGACACTATAATTCACCCCTCCACTTT
TRBV4-2	.	TRBJ2-7	TRBD2	CASSPRTSGTNEQYF	TGTGCCAGCAGCCCCCGGACTAGCGGGACCAACGAGCAGTACTTC
TRBV27	.	TRBJ1-2	TRBD1	CASSPKGAGGGYTF	TGTGCCAGCAGTCCGAAGGGGGCTGGTGGGGGCTACACCTTC
TRBV7-8	.	TRBJ1-1	.	CASSQTTGGAGVAFF	TGTGCCAGCAGCCAAACCACCGGGGGGGCCGGAGTAGCTTTCTTT
TRBV7-9	.	TRBJ2-3	.	CASSLGAGGEDTQYF	TGTGCCAGCAGCTTAGGAGCGGGCGGCGAAGATACGCAGTATTTT
TRBV9	.	TRBJ1-1	.	CASSASGTEAFF	TGTGCCAGCAGCGCATCGGGCACTGAAGCTTTCTTT
TRBV2	.	TRBJ2-5	.	CASSAENDYTETQYF	TGTGCCAGCAGTGCAGAGAACGACTACACAGAGACCCAGTACTTC
TRBV19	.	TRBJ2-7	TRBD2	CATRTSGGYEQYF	TGTGCCACCAGGACTAGCGGGGGCTACGAGCAGTACTTC
TRBV27	.	TRBJ1-2	.	CASRTLQGIYGYTF	TGTGCCAGCAGGACCTTACAGGGCATCTATGGCTACACCTTC
TRBV6-5	.	TRBJ2-3	.	CASSYGYMSTDTQYF	TGTGCCAGCAGTTACGGTTACATGAGCACAGATACGCAGTATTTT
TRBV28	.	TRBJ1-5	TRBD1	CASSPDRGISNQPQHF	TGTGCCAGCAGTCCGGACAGGGGGATAAGCAATCAGCCCCAGCATTTT
TRBV7-9	.	TRBJ2-7	.	CASSTNQGSYEQYF	TGTGCCAGCAGCACCAACCAGGGATCCTACGAGCAGTACTTC
TRBV9	.	TRBJ2-7	.	CASSVGWQGGPYEQYF	TGTGCCAGCAGCGTAGGGTGGCAGGGTGGCCCCTACGAGCAGTACTTC
TRBV5-5	.	TRBJ1-6	.	CASSLAPGHDSPLHF	TGTGCCAGCAGCTTGGCGCCAGGGCACGATTCACCCCTCCACTTT
TRBV21-1	once	TRBJ2-1	.	CASSKWEGDQDYNEQFF	TGTGCCAGCAGCAAATGGGAGGGGGACCAGGACTACAATGAGCAGTTCTTC
TRBV21-1	.	TRBJ1-6	.	CASSKVIRGDNSPLHF	TGTGCCAGCAGCAAGGTAATCAGGGGGGATAATTCACCCCTCCACTTT
TRBV7-8	.	TRBJ1-2	.	CASSSHAANYGYTF	TGTGCCAGCAGCAGCCACGCTGCGAACTATGGCTACACCTTC
TRBV27	.	TRBJ1-1	.	CASSFGQEAFF	TGTGCCAGCAGTTTTGGACAGGAAGCTTTCTTT
TRBV29-1	.	TRBJ2-1	TRBD1	CSARDRVTYNEQFF	TGCAGCGCTAGGGACAGGGTAACCTACAATGAGCAGTTCTTC
TRBV5-4	.	TRBJ1-1	.	CASTSRDSTEAFF	TGTGCCAGCACCTCTAGGGACTCGACTGAAGCTTTCTTT
TRBV5-1	.	TRBJ2-7	.	CASSPHSGTTYEQYF	TGCGCCAGCAGCCCACATAGCGGTACGACCTACGAGCAGTACTTC
TRBV28	.	TRBJ1-3	.	CASSYYRDSGNTIYF	TGTGCCAGCAGTTACTACAGGGACTCTGGAAACACCATATATTTT
TRBV3-1/TRBV3-2	.	TRBJ1-2	.	CASSQVLARGYTF	TGTGCCAGCAGCCAAGTATTAGCGCGCGGCTACACCTTC
TRBV11-2	.	TRBJ1-4	TRBD1	CASSRDRVNEKLFF	TGTGCCAGCAGCAGGGACAGGGTTAATGAAAAACTGTTTTTT
TRBV11-3	.	TRBJ2-3	.	CASSLGGPGRTDTQYF	TGTGCCAGCAGCTTAGGGGGGCCGGGGCGCACAGATACGCAGTATTTT
TRBV6-5	once	TRBJ2-5	TRBD2	CASSLIAGGETQYF	TGTGCCAGCAGTTTAATAGCGGGGGGGGAGACCCAGTACTTC
TRBV10-2	few	TRBJ2-7	.	CASRPASYEQYF	TGCGCCAGCAGGCCAGCTAGCTACGAGCAGTACTTC
TRBV14	.	TRBJ1-6	.	CASSQGQVNSPLHF	TGTGCCAGCAGCCAAGGACAGGTTAATTCACCCCTCCACTTT
TRBV5-5	.	TRBJ2-7	.	CASSWGQSPQNYEQYF	TGTGCCAGCAGCTGGGGGCAGTCGCCTCAAAACTACGAGCAGTACTTC
TRBV10-3	.	TRBJ1-1	TRBD1	CAISDFGQGARMYSNTEAFF	TGTGCCATCAGTGATTTTGGCCAGGGGGCTAGAATGTACTCGAACACTGAAGCTTTCTTT
TRBV7-9	.	TRBJ2-2	.	CASLQGSNTGELFF	TGTGCCAGCCTCCAGGGGAGTAACACCGGGGAGCTGTTTTTT
TRBV4-3	.	TRBJ2-2	TRBD1	CASSPFGTGGTSSGTGELFF	TGCGCCAGCAGCCCTTTCGGGACAGGGGGCACTAGCAGTGGCACCGGGGAGCTGTTTTTT
TRBV29-1	once	TRBJ2-1	TRBD2	CSAPTSYYNEQFF	TGCAGCGCCCCGACTAGCTACTACAATGAGCAGTTCTTC
TRBV4-3	.	TRBJ2-7	TRBD2	CASSQGTSGYYEQYF	TGCGCCAGCAGCCAAGGGACTAGCGGTTATTACGAGCAGTACTTC
TRBV9	.	TRBJ2-2	TRBD1	CASSVGQGINTGELFF	TGTGCCAGCAGCGTAGGACAGGGGATAAACACCGGGGAGCTGTTTTTT
TRBV5-1	.	TRBJ1-6	.	CASSPGTRNNSPLHF	TGCGCCAGCAGCCCAGGGACTCGAAATAATTCACCCCTCCACTTT
TRBV6-1	.	TRBJ1-4	TRBD1	CASSENRGNEKLFF	TGTGCCAGCAGTGAGAACAGGGGCAATGAAAAACTGTTTTTT
TRBV24-1	.	TRBJ2-2	TRBD1	CATSDETGGLTGELFF	TGTGCCACCAGTGACGAGACAGGGGGCTTAACCGGGGAGCTGTTTTTT
TRBV11-1	.	TRBJ2-1	TRBD2	CASSLRSSGEDEQFF	TGTGCCAGCAGCTTGCGGTCTAGCGGGGAGGATGAGCAGTTCTTC
TRBV28	.	TRBJ2-1	TRBD2	CASIIRTSGRLSEQFF	TGTGCCAGCATCATAAGGACTAGCGGGAGACTTAGTGAGCAGTTCTTC
TRBV30	.	TRBJ1-3	.	CAWKVSVGNTIYF	TGTGCCTGGAAGGTTAGCGTTGGAAACACCATATATTTT
TRBV6-6	few	TRBJ2-7	TRBD2	CASSRLAGGPLSYEQYF	TGTGCCAGCAGTCGACTAGCGGGAGGGCCACTCTCCTACGAGCAGTACTTC
TRBV7-2	.	TRBJ1-2	TRBD1	CASSLGGQGYGYTF	TGTGCCAGCAGCTTAGGGGGACAGGGGTATGGCTACACCTTC
TRBV6-5	.	TRBJ1-5	TRBD1	CASSRPGQGGQPQHF	TGTGCCAGCAGTCGCCCGGGACAGGGCGGTCAGCCCCAGCATTTT
TRBV27	.	TRBJ2-3	.	CASSITDSTDTQYF	TGTGCCAGCAGTATTACAGACAGCACAGATACGCAGTATTTT
TRBV11-3	.	TRBJ1-6	.	CASSEQGSNSPLHF	TGTGCCAGCAGCGAACAGGGAAGTAATTCACCCCTCCACTTT
TRBV10-3	.	TRBJ1-6	.	CAISIRIPGENSPLHF	TGTGCCATCAGTATTAGGATTCCAGGCGAAAATTCACCCCTCCACTTT
TRBV28	.	TRBJ2-5	.	CASSPASGSQETQYF	TGTGCCAGCAGTCCCGCGTCGGGTAGCCAAGAGACCCAGTACTTC
TRBV2	.	TRBJ1-4	.	CASSDGATNEKLFF	TGTGCCAGCAGTGACGGAGCAACTAATGAAAAACTGTTTTTT
TRBV19	.	TRBJ1-5	.	CASSIGGVAGRPYQPQHF	TGTGCCAGTAGTATAGGTGGGGTGGCAGGGCGCCCTTATCAGCCCCAGCATTTT
TRBV5-1	once	TRBJ2-1	TRBD2	CASSVIAGGHSNEQFF	TGCGCCAGCAGCGTAATAGCGGGGGGGCATTCAAATGAGCAGTTCTTC
TRBV28	.	TRBJ1-4	.	CASSFMRGTEKLFF	TGTGCCAGCAGTTTCATGAGGGGGACTGAAAAACTGTTTTTT
TRBV15	.	TRBJ2-7	TRBD2	CATSRSFASGSTDEQYF	TGTGCCACCAGCAGATCGTTCGCTAGCGGGAGTACCGACGAGCAGTACTTC
TRBV19	once	TRBJ1-5	.	CASTLGRPYSNQPQHF	TGTGCCAGTACCCTAGGTAGGCCCTATAGCAATCAGCCCCAGCATTTT
TRBV14	.	TRBJ2-7	TRBD1	CASSQVRQGGEQYF	TGTGCCAGCAGCCAAGTTAGACAGGGTGGAGAGCAGTACTTC